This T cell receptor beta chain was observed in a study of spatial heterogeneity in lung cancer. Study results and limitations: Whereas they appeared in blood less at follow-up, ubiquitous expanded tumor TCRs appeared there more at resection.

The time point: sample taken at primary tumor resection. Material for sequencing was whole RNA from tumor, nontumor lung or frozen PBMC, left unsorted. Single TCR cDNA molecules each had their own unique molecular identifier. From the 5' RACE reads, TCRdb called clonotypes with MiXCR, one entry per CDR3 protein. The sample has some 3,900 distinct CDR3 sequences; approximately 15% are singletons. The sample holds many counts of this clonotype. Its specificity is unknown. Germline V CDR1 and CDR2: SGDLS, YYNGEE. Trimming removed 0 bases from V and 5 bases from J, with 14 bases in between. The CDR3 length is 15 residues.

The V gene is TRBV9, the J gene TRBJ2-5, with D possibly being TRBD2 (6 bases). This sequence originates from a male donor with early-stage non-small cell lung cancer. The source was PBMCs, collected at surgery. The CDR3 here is CASSVDSTEGETQYF. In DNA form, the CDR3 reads TGTGCCAGCAGCGTAGATTCGACGGAGGGGGAGACCCAGTACTTC.